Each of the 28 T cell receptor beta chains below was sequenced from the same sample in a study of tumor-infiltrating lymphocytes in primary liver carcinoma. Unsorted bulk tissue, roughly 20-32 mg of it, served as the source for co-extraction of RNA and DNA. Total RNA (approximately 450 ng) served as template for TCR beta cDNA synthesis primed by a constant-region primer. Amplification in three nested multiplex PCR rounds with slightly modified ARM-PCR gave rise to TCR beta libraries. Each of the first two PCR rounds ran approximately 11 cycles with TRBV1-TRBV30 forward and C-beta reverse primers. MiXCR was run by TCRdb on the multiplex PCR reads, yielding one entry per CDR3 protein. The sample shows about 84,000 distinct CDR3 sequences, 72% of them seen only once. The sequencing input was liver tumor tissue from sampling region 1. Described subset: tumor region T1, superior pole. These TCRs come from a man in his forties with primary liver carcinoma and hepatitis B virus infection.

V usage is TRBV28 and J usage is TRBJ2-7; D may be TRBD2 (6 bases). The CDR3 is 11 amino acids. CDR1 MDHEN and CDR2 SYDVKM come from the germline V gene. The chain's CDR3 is CASRRDHEQYF. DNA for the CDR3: TGTGCATCTCGGCGGGACCACGAGCAGTACTTC.

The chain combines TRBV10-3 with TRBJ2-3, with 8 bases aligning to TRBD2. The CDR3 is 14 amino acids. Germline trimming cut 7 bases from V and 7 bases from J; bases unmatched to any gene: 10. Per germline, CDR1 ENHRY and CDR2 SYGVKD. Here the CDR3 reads CAITGGGGPNTQYF. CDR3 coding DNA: TGTGCCATCACGGGAGGGGGTGGCCCAAATACGCAGTATTTT.

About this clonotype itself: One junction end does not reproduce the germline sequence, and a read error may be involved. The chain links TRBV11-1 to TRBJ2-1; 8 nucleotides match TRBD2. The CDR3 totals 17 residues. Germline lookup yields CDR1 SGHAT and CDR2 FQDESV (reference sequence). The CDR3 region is CASSLGQAGEVDNEQFF. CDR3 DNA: TGTGCAAGCAGCCTGGGACAAGCGGGAGAAGTTGACAACGAGCAGTTCTTC.

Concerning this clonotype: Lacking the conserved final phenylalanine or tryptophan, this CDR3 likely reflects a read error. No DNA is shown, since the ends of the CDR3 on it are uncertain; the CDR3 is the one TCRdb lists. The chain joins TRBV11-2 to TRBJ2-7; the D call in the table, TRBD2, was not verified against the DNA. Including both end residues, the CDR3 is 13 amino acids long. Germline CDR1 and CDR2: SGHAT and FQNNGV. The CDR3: CASSREGLYEQYS.

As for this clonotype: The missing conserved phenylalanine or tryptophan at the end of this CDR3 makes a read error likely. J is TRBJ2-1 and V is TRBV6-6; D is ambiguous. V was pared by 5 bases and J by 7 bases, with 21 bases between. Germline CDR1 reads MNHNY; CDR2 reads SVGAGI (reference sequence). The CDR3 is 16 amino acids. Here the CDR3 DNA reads TGTGCCAGCAGTCTTACTCGCCGACACCCAGGAAATGAGCAGTTCTTA. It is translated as CASSLTRRHPGNEQFL.

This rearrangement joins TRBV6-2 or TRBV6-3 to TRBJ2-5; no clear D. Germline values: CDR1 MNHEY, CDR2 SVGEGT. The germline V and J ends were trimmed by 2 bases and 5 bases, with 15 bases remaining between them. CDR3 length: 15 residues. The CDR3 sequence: CASSYPLGPPETQYF. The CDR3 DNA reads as TGTGCCAGCAGTTACCCTCTTGGGCCGCCGGAGACCCAGTACTTC.

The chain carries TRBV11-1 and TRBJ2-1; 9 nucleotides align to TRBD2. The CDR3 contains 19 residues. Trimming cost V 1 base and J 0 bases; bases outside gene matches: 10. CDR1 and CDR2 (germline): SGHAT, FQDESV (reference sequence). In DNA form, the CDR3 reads TGTGCCAGCAGCTTAGAGGGCGGGAGGGCCGCGTACTCCTACAATGAGCAGTTCTTC. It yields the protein CASSLEGGRAAYSYNEQFF.

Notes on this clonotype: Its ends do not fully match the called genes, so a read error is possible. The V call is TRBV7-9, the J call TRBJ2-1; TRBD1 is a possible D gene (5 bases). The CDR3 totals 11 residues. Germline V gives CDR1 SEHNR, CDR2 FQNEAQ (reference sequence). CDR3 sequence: CANRRDNGQFF. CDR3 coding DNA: TGTGCCAACAGGCGCGACAATGGGCAGTTCTTC.

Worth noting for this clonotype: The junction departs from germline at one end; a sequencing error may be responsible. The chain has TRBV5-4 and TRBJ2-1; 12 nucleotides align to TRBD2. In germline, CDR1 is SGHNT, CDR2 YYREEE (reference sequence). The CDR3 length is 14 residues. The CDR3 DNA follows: TGTGCCAGGAGCTTGGGACTAGCGGGTGATGAGCAGTCCTTC. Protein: CARSLGLAGDEQSF. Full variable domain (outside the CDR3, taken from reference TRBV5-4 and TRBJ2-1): ETGVTQSPTHLIKTRGQQVTLRCSSQSGHNTVSWYQQALGQGPQFIFQYYREEENGRGNFPPRFSGLQFPNYSSELNVNALELDDSALYLCARSLGLAGDEQSFGPGTRLTVL.

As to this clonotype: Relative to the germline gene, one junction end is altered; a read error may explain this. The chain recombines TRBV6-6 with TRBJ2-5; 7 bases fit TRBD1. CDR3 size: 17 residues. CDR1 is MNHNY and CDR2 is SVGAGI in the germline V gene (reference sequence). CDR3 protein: CASSHAYRDSDQETQCF. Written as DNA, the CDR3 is TGTGCCAGCAGCCATGCATACCGGGACAGCGACCAAGAGACCCAGTGCTTC.

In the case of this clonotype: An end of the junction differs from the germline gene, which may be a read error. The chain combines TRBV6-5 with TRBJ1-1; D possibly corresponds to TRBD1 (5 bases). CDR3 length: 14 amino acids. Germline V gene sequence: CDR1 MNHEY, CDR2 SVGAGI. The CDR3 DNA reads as TGTGCCAGCTGTTACTGGGGGGTGAACACTGAAGCTTTCTTT. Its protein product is CASCYWGVNTEAFF.

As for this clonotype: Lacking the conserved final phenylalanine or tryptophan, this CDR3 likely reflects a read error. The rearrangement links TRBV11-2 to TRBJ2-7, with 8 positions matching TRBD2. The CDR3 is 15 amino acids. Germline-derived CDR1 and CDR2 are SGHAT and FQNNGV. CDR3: CVSSQYSGGGYEQYL. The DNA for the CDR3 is TGTGTCAGCAGCCAATATTCGGGAGGGGGTTACGAGCAGTACTTA.

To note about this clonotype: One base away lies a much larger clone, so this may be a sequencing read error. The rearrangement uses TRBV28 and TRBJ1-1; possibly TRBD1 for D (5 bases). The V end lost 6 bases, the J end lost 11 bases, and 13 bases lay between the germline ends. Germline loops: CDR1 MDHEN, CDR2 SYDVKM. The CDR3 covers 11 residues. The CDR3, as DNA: TGTGCCAGCAGGCGGGACCGCGTGGCTTTCTTT. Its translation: CASRRDRVAFF. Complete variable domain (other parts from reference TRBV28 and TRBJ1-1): DVKVTQSSRYLVKRTGEKVFLECVQDMDHENMFWYRQDPGLGLRLIYFSYDVKMKEKGDIPEGYSVSREKKERFSLILESASTNQTSMYLCASRRDRVAFFGQGTRLTVV.

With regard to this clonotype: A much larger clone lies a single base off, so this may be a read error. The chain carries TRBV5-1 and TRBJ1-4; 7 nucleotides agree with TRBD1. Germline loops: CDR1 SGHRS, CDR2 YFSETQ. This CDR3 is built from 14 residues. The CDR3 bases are TGCGCCAGCTCTCCCGGGACAGCTAATGGAAAACTGTTTTTT. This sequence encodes CASSPGTANGKLFF.

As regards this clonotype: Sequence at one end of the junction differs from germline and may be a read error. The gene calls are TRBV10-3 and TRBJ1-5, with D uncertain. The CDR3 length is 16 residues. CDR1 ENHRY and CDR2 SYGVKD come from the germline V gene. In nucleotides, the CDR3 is TGTCCCATCAGTGAGTCGAAACAGATTAGTAATCAGCCACAGCATTTT. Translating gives CPISESKQISNQPQHF.

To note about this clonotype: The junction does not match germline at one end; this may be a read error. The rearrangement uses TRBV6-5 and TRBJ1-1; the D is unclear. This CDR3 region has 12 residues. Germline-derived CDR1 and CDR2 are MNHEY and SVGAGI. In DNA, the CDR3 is TGTACCAGCAGCACGCGGGGTGCCGAAGCTTTCTTT. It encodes CTSSTRGAEAFF.

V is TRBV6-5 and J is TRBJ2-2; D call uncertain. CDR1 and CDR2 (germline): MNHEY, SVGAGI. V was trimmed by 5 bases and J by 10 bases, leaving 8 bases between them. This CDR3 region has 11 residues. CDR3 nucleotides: TGTGCCAGCAGTCTCTGGGAGGAGCTGTTTTTT. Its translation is CASSLWEELFF.

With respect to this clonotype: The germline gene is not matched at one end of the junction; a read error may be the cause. CDR3 coding DNA: TGCAGCGCCGGGCGGGGCAACAATGGCGAGCAGTGCTTC. This sequence encodes CSAGRGNNGEQCF. The genes are TRBV29-1 and TRBJ2-7; tentative D call: TRBD2 (6 bases). This CDR3 region has 13 residues. The germline gives CDR1 SQVTM, CDR2 ANQGSEA.

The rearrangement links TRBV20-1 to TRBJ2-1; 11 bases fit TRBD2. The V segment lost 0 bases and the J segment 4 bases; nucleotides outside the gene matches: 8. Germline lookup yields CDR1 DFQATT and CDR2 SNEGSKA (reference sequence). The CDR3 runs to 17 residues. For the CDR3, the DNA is TGCAGTGCTAGAGATGGGCGACTAGCGGGAAGATACAATGAGCAGTTCTTC. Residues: CSARDGRLAGRYNEQFF.

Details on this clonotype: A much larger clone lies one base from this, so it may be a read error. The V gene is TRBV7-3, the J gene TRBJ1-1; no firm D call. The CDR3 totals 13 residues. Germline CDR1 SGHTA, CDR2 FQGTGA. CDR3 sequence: CASSLEMNTEAYF. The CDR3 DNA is TGTGCCAGCAGCTTAGAAATGAACACTGAAGCTTACTTT.

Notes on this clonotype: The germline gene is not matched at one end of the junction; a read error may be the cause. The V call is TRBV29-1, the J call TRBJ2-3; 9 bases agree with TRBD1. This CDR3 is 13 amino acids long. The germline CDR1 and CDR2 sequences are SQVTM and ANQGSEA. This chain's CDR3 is CSVGQGKRDTEYF. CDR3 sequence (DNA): TGCAGCGTGGGACAGGGAAAGAGAGATACGGAGTATTTT.

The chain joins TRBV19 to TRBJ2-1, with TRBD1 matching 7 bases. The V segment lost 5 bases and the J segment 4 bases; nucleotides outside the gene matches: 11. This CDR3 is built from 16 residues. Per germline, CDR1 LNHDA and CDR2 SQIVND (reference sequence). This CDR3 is CASSFRGGGIYNEQFF. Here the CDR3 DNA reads TGTGCCAGTAGTTTCCGAGGGGGCGGTATTTACAATGAGCAGTTCTTC.

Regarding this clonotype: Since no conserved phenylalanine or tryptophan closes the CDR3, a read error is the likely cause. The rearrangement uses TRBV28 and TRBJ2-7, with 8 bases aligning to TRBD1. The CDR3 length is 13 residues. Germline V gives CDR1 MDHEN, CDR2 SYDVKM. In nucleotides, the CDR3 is TGTACCAGCAGTTCGACAGGGGCCTACGAGCAGTACTCC. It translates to CTSSSTGAYEQYS.

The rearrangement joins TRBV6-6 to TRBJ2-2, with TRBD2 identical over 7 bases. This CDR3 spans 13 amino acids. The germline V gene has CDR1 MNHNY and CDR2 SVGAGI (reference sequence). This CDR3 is CISSYPGGGELFF. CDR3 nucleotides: TGTATCAGCAGTTACCCGGGGGGCGGGGAGCTGTTTTTT.

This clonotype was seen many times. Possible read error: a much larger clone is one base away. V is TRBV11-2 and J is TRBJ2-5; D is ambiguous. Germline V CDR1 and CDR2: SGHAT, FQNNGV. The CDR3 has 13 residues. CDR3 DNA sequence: TGTGCCAGCAGCTTAGAGGTTGAAGAGACCCAGTGCTTC. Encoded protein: CASSLEVEETQCF.

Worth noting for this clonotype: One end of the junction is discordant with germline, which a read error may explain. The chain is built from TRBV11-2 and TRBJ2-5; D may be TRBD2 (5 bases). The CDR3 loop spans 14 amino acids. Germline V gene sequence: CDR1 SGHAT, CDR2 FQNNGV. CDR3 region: CACRSTGILLSQYF. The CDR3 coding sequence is TGTGCCTGCAGATCGACGGGGATATTATTGTCCCAGTACTTT. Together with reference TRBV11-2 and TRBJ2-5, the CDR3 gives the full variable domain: EAGVAQSPRYKIIEKRQSVAFWCNPISGHATLYWYQQILGQGPKLLIQFQNNGVVDDSQLPKDRFSAERLKGVDSTLKIQPAKLEDSAVYLCACRSTGILLSQYFGPGTRLLVL.

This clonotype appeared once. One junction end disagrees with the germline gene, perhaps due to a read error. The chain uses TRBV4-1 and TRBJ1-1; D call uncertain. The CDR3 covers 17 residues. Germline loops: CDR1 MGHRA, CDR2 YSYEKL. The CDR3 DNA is TGCGCCAGCAGCCACAACCCCTCGAGGGCCTGGAACACCGAAGCTTTCTTT. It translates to CASSHNPSRAWNTEAFF.

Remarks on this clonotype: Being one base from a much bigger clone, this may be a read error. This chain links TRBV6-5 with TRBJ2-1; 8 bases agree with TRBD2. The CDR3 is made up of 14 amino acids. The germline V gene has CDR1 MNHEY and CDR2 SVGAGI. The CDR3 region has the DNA TGTGTCAGCAGTTACGGGACTAGAGGCAATGAGCAGTTCTTC. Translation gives CVSSYGTRGNEQFF.